A single sample is the source of the 13 T cell receptor beta chains below, sequenced in a study of T-cell memory formation after mild COVID-19. Using its own MiXCR run on the 5' RACE reads, TCRdb lists one record per CDR3 protein. The sample lists about 620,000 distinct CDR3 sequences, more than 15% seen once, with more than 10% in the top ten. Sequenced sample: PBMCs or a T cell subset sorted from them (not recorded which). Receptors were obtained from an adult woman who had mild COVID-19 (a few samples of this study predate the infection). Cell type and time point are not known.

This clonotype was counted only a few times. The rearrangement joins TRBV19 to TRBJ1-2; TRBD1 matches 9 bases. The CDR3 runs to 14 residues. Germline CDR1 LNHDA, CDR2 SQIVND (reference sequence). After removal of 4 bases from V and 5 bases from J, the junction contained 5 bases not matched to a gene. The CDR3 loop reads CASSKSGQGYGYTF. CDR3 in DNA: TGTGCCAGTAGTAAATCGGGACAGGGATATGGCTACACCTTC.

To note about this clonotype: The CDR3 end shows no conserved phenylalanine or tryptophan, and so a read error is likely. Because the CDR3's place on the DNA is in doubt, the DNA is left out and the CDR3 is given as listed by TCRdb. The V gene is TRBV20-1, the J gene TRBJ1-4. In germline, CDR1 is DFQATT, CDR2 SNEGSKA (reference sequence). A total of 14 residues make up the CDR3, ends included. The CDR3 sequence: CSADTNLPASPSPP.

CDR3 loop: CACCEKLFF. Written as DNA, the CDR3 is TGTGCCTGCTGCGAAAAACTGTTTTTT. The V and J genes are TRBV30 and TRBJ1-4; no definite D call. Between the trimmed V and J ends, which lost 6 bases and 8 bases, there was a span of 4 bases. CDR1 and CDR2 from the germline V gene are GTSNPN and SVGIG (reference sequence). The CDR3 covers 9 residues.

The table lists this clonotype with a few counts. The chain employs TRBV12-3 or TRBV12-4 and TRBJ1-1; D is ambiguous. Trimming stripped 6 bases from V and 1 base from J, with 9 bases between. This CDR3 region has 13 residues. The CDR3 bases are TGTGCCAGCAGCGGACTCAGGAACACTGAAGCTTTCTTT. This sequence encodes CASSGLRNTEAFF.

With regard to this clonotype: This may stem from a read error, because a much larger clone lies one nucleotide away. As DNA, the CDR3 is TGTGCCAGCAGTTACTCCGCCACAGATACGCAGTATTTT. The encoded protein is CASSYSATDTQYF. The V and J genes are TRBV6-2 or TRBV6-3 and TRBJ2-3; no reliable D call. Germline CDR1 is MNHEY and CDR2 is SVGEGT. Trimming pared 0 bases from V and 2 bases from J, leaving 3 bases between. The CDR3 consists of 13 residues.

In this sample, this clonotype turned up many times. The V call is TRBV2, the J call TRBJ2-1, with D uncertain. The CDR3 loop spans 12 amino acids. V was clipped by 2 bases and J by 10 bases, with 9 bases between them. The germline V gene encodes CDR1 SNHLY and CDR2 FYNNEI. Here the CDR3 DNA reads TGTGCCAGCAGTGAAATTGTGGGGGAGCAGTTCTTC. This translates into CASSEIVGEQFF.

This clonotype has only a few counts. V is TRBV29-1 and J is TRBJ2-1, with D possibly being TRBD1 or TRBD2 (6 bases each). CDR1 is SQVTM and CDR2 is ANQGSEA in the germline V gene. V was trimmed by 6 bases and J by 5 bases, leaving 17 bases between them. CDR3 length: 14 residues. As DNA, the CDR3 is TGCAGCGTGGCCGAATCGGGGGCCCACAATGAGCAGTTCTTC. Its protein is CSVAESGAHNEQFF.

The chain has TRBV5-5 and TRBJ1-4, with D possibly being TRBD1 (5 bases). V dropped 4 bases and J dropped 8 bases, with 18 bases sitting between them. CDR1 is SGHKS and CDR2 is YYEKEE in the germline V gene (reference sequence). This CDR3 is built from 15 residues. The CDR3 DNA follows: TGTGCCAGCAGCGGCCACGCAGGGCTGACAGAAAAACTGTTTTTT. Amino acids: CASSGHAGLTEKLFF.

This clonotype was detected a few times. V usage is TRBV20-1 and J usage is TRBJ2-3, with D tentatively TRBD2 (5 bases). This CDR3 region has 14 residues. Trimming removed 2 bases from V and 2 bases from J, with 11 bases in between. In germline, CDR1 is DFQATT, CDR2 SNEGSKA (reference sequence). In DNA, the CDR3 is TGCAGTGCTAGATTCGAGGGTAACACAGATACGCAGTATTTT. This sequence encodes CSARFEGNTDTQYF.

V is TRBV5-5 and J is TRBJ1-2, with D unresolved. The germline V gene has CDR1 SGHKS and CDR2 YYEKEE (reference sequence). The CDR3 has 12 residues. The V gene lost 0 bases and the J gene lost 7 bases, with 7 bases spanning the gap. The CDR3 region is CASSLEVVGYTF. The CDR3 region has the DNA TGTGCCAGCAGCTTGGAGGTTGTTGGCTACACCTTC.

The rearrangement joins TRBV6-2 or TRBV6-3 to TRBJ2-7; 8 nucleotides line up with TRBD2. The CDR3 length is 16 residues. The junction had 11 bases not matched to a gene; V was cut back by 2 bases and J by 5 bases. The germline V gene has CDR1 MNHEY and CDR2 SVGEGT. CDR3 residues: CASSYEEGSGVDEQYF. The CDR3 coding sequence is TGTGCCAGCAGTTACGAAGAGGGTAGCGGGGTTGACGAGCAGTACTTC.

This clonotype was recorded a few times. J is TRBJ1-2 and V is TRBV20-1, with TRBD1 matching over 9 bases. V lost 5 bases to trimming and J lost 1 base; unmatched junction nucleotides: 8. The CDR3 spans 15 residues. Germline V gene data show CDR1 as DFQATT and CDR2 as SNEGSKA (reference sequence). The CDR3 nucleotides read TGCAGTGCTGTCACCCGGGACAGGGTTAACTATGGCTACACCTTC. It codes for CSAVTRDRVNYGYTF.

This clonotype was counted a few times. V and J are TRBV7-9 and TRBJ1-2, with D unresolved. V dropped 3 bases and J dropped 10 bases, with 21 bases sitting between them. This CDR3 is built from 15 residues. Germline loops: CDR1 SEHNR, CDR2 FQNEAQ (reference sequence). CDR3 sequence: CASSLSPETGSAYTF. The CDR3 DNA is TGTGCCAGCAGCTTGAGCCCCGAGACTGGTAGCGCCTACACCTTC. Based on the CDR3 plus reference TRBV7-9 and TRBJ1-2, the full variable domain is DTGVSQNPRHKITKRGQNVTFRCDPISEHNRLYWYRQTLGQGPEFLTYFQNEAQLEKSRLLSDRFSAERPKGSFSTLEIQRTEQGDSAMYLCASSLSPETGSAYTFGSGTRLTVV.